This passage covers 13 T cell receptor beta chains from one sample sequenced in a study of cytomegalovirus exposure and HLA in healthy donors. Use of 60 Vbeta and 13 Jbeta primers characterized the PCR. Sequenced by immunoSEQ multiplex PCR; TCRdb stores in-frame clones only, minus some. The sample holds hundreds of thousands of clones, around 79% seen once. Source material: PBMCs. The receptors were gathered from a male donor in good health and CMV-seronegative.

The chain links TRBV30 to TRBJ1-5, with 9 bases fitting TRBD1. Losses at the gene ends were 0 bases for V and 7 bases for J; bases not matched to a gene: 7. Germline assignment: CDR1 GTSNPN and CDR2 SVGIG (reference sequence). The CDR3 contains 15 residues. CDR3 sequence reads: CAWSVRTGGGQPQHF. CDR3 DNA sequence: TGTGCCTGGAGTGTTAGAACAGGGGGCGGACAGCCCCAGCATTTT.

DNA for the CDR3: TGTGCCAGCAGCTTGTCAGGGGGCTATGGCTACACCTTC. As protein: CASSLSGGYGYTF. This rearrangement joins TRBV5-5 to TRBJ1-2, with 7 bases matching TRBD1. CDR1 is SGHKS, CDR2 YYEKEE, per germline (reference sequence). This CDR3 region has 13 residues. The junction had 1 base not matched to a gene; V was cut back by 1 base and J by 4 bases.

Comments on this clone: Distinct nucleotide sequences in the sample also encode this CDR3. The chain joins TRBV18 to TRBJ2-7; 11 bases map to TRBD1. Germline V lookup: CDR1 KGHSH, CDR2 LQKENI. The V gene end was trimmed by 3 bases and the J gene end by 4 bases; junction bases not matched to a gene: 2. This CDR3 spans 14 amino acids. This CDR3 is CASSPGTGGYEQYF. The CDR3 nucleotides read TGTGCCAGCTCACCCGGGACAGGGGGTTACGAGCAGTACTTC.

The chain couples TRBV4-1 to TRBJ1-1; the D gene is possibly TRBD1 (5 bases). V lost 0 bases, J lost 10 bases, and 15 bases lay in between. The CDR3 loop spans 14 amino acids. Germline V gene lookup returns CDR1 MGHRA and CDR2 YSYEKL. CDR3 nucleotides: TGCGCCAGCAGCCAAGATGGACAACCACTTAGAGCTTTCTTT. Its protein product is CASSQDGQPLRAFF.

This clone was seen a handful of times. The chain has TRBV5-1 and TRBJ2-2; D is uncertain. This CDR3 region has 16 residues. V dropped 5 bases and J dropped 0 bases, with 14 bases sitting between them. Germline CDR1 is SGHRS and CDR2 is YFSETQ. CDR3 sequence reads: CASRLRSQTNTGELFF. The CDR3 DNA sequence: TGCGCCAGCAGGTTGCGTAGCCAGACGAACACCGGGGAGCTGTTTTTT. The entire variable domain, with the rest obtained from reference TRBV5-1 and TRBJ2-2, is as follows: KAGVTQTPRYLIKTRGQQVTLSCSPISGHRSVSWYQQTPGQGLQFLFEYFSETQRNKGNFPGRFSGRQFSNSRSEMNVSTLELGDSALYLCASRLRSQTNTGELFFGEGSRLTVL.

This sequence joins TRBV27 and TRBJ1-5, with 9 positions matching TRBD1. This CDR3 is built from 15 residues. Germline V lookup: CDR1 MNHEY, CDR2 SMNVEV (reference sequence). Germline trimming cut 6 bases from V and 5 bases from J; bases unmatched to any gene: 8. CDR3 amino acids: CASSQETGGDQPQHF. The DNA for the CDR3 is TGTGCCAGCAGCCAAGAGACAGGGGGGGATCAGCCCCAGCATTTT.

The chain joins TRBV19 to TRBJ2-3; 7 bases map to TRBD1. CDR1 is LNHDA, CDR2 SQIVND, per germline (reference sequence). The V segment lost 0 bases and the J segment 7 bases; nucleotides outside the gene matches: 4. This CDR3 is built from 14 residues. In DNA form, the CDR3 reads TGTGCCAGTAGTATAGAAGGGGGCGCATATACGCAGTATTTT. Protein product: CASSIEGGAYTQYF. Filled out from reference TRBV19 and TRBJ2-3, the complete variable domain reads DGGITQSPKYLFRKEGQNVTLSCEQNLNHDAMYWYRQDPGQGLRLIYYSQIVNDFQKGDIAEGYSVSREKKESFPLTVTSAQKNPTAFYLCASSIEGGAYTQYFGPGTRLTVL.

This sequence joins TRBV27 and TRBJ1-5, with a possible D match to TRBD1 (6 bases). CDR1 is MNHEY, CDR2 SMNVEV, per germline (reference sequence). V shed 6 bases and J shed 3 bases, with 9 bases lying between them. The CDR3 runs 13 residues. CDR3 protein: CASRSGANQPQHF. The CDR3 DNA follows: TGTGCCAGCAGATCAGGGGCCAATCAGCCCCAGCATTTT.

Notes on this clone: Other DNA sequences within the sample encode an identical CDR3. The rearrangement uses TRBV11-3 and TRBJ2-5, with D possibly TRBD1 on 7 matching bases. V was trimmed by 5 bases and J by 2 bases, leaving 15 bases between them. Germline CDR1 reads SGHNT; CDR2 reads YENEEA. The CDR3 is made up of 15 amino acids. This CDR3 is CASSLEQGGQETQYF. The DNA of the CDR3 is TGTGCCAGCAGCCTCGAGCAGGGGGGTCAAGAGACCCAGTACTTC.

This clone was detected a few times. V is TRBV28 and J is TRBJ2-1; D perhaps matches TRBD2 (5 bases). Germline CDR1 MDHEN, CDR2 SYDVKM. Trimming took 1 base from V and 4 from J, leaving 11 bases between them. The CDR3 is made up of 15 amino acids. CDR3 residues: CASSLSGVGYNEQFF. The CDR3 region has the DNA TGTGCCAGCAGTTTATCCGGGGTGGGATACAATGAGCAGTTCTTC.

This clone was counted between two and nine times. V usage is TRBV19 and J usage is TRBJ1-2, with 12 bases that match TRBD1. Germline CDR1 is LNHDA and CDR2 is SQIVND (reference sequence). The CDR3 sequence is 18 residues long. Trimming took 6 bases from V and 4 from J; bases not matched to a gene: 15. CDR3 sequence reads: CASSLKSGTGGNIYGYTF. The CDR3 DNA reads as TGTGCCAGTAGCCTAAAATCCGGGACAGGGGGCAATATCTATGGCTACACCTTC.

The rearrangement uses TRBV5-4 and TRBJ1-4, with D unresolved. The CDR3 is made up of 14 amino acids. CDR1 and CDR2 from the germline V gene are SGHNT and YYREEE (reference sequence). Between the trimmed V and J ends, which lost 4 bases and 4 bases, there was a span of 11 bases. The CDR3 coding sequence is TGTGCCAGCAGCCTCACGGGTGATAATGAAAAACTGTTTTTT. Amino acid sequence: CASSLTGDNEKLFF. Complete variable domain (other parts from reference TRBV5-4 and TRBJ1-4): ETGVTQSPTHLIKTRGQQVTLRCSSQSGHNTVSWYQQALGQGPQFIFQYYREEENGRGNFPPRFSGLQFPNYSSELNVNALELDDSALYLCASSLTGDNEKLFFGSGTQLSVL.

The chain is built from TRBV5-4 and TRBJ2-7, with 7 positions matching TRBD2. Germline trimming cut 1 base from V and 0 bases from J; bases unmatched to any gene: 4. CDR1 SGHNT and CDR2 YYREEE come from the germline V gene (reference sequence). The CDR3 runs 15 residues. CDR3 nucleotides: TGTGCCAGCAGCTTGTTTCGCGGGAGCTCCTACGAGCAGTACTTC. Amino acid sequence: CASSLFRGSSYEQYF.